This TCR beta chain was obtained from a study of blood T cell repertoires in COVID-19. The wider study: Acute-phase and convalescent COVID-19 samples originated in the United States, Italy and Spain. Sample material is recorded as cDNA or gDNA derived from T cells, B-cell-depleted T cells, or PBMCs.

In the original workflow: Reference gene primer amplification in the assay estimated nucleated cell counts. The repertoire was sequenced with immunoSEQ multiplex PCR; TCRdb's copy has only in-frame clones and lacks some. V and J calls and clone size follow that table, whereas D and trimming were derived from the DNA. The sample carries around 62,000 clones, around nine tenths recorded once. Comments on this clone: A junction boundary mismatches the germline segment, possibly from a read error.

The sample was peripheral blood. This TCR came from a human donor in a cohort sampled during active COVID-19.

The CDR3 loop is CASSPPQTVYGYTF. DNA of the CDR3: TGTGCCAGCTCGCCACCGCAGACAGTTTATGGCTACACCTTC. The chain has TRBV18 and TRBJ1-2; the D gene is possibly TRBD1 (5 bases). Germline V lookup: CDR1 KGHSH, CDR2 LQKENI. The CDR3 is made up of 14 amino acids.